The T cell receptor beta chain under discussion was sequenced for a study of naive and memory T cell subsets. The study, taken as a whole, reports: TCR abundance followed a power law differing between naive and memory subsets. Diversity fell and Gini index rose from naive through CM, EM, EMRA. Naive repertoires, especially CD8, held a few larger clonotypes, possibly memory cells re-expressing CD45RA.

A note on this clonotype: What it binds is not known.

An equimolar mix of two oligonucleotides served as the beta constant-region primer for TRBC1 and TRBC2. Ligated cDNA was amplified by four rounds of PCR with nested alpha and beta constant-region primers and SP2. TCRdb redid the calling of the UMI-ligation and nested PCR reads with MiXCR, one entry per CDR3 protein. This table has roughly 140,000 distinct CDR3 sequences, approximately 21% appearing once. Germline loops: CDR1 SGHAT, CDR2 FQNNGV. This CDR3 has 15 residues. Trimming shortened V by 0 bases and J by 7 bases, and 12 bases separated the two germline ends. From the second PCR step, alpha and beta chains were amplified apart.

The receptor comes from a human donor in good health. The sequenced sample was naive CD8+ T cells from blood. The V call is TRBV11-2, the J call TRBJ2-2; D not resolved. CDR3 in amino acids: CASSLDPPISGELFF. DNA of the CDR3: TGTGCCAGCAGCTTAGATCCACCCATCAGCGGGGAGCTGTTTTTT.